This entry lists 14 T cell receptor beta chains sequenced from one sample in a study of blood T cells in healthy people across ages (dated by TCRdb to between 2014 and 2016). Receptor amplification or capture employed 5' RACE. The sequencer was an Illumina HiSeq 2500. A second PCR of 7 to 11 cycles was performed with a sample-barcoded 5' primer and a J-beta primer mix. TCRdb redid the processing of the public reads, applying fastp at Q25 and MiXCR, and retained in-frame beta chains. Each entry merges the rows of one CDR3 protein and shows their most common DNA and genes. Counted in this sample were over 600,000 distinct CDR3 sequences; around 20% of them appeared once. The ten biggest clones cover roughly 3.7% of the sample. Source material: blood. These receptors all come from a man in his 70s in good health.

This clonotype was seen many times. V is TRBV29-1 and J is TRBJ1-4, with D perhaps TRBD1 (5 bases). The CDR3 loop spans 14 amino acids. Germline V gene data show CDR1 as SQVTM and CDR2 as ANQGSEA. V lost 2 bases and J lost 8, with 15 bases in between. CDR3 sequence: CSVEFRRAGEKLFF. CDR3 sequence (DNA): TGCAGCGTTGAATTTCGCAGGGCTGGCGAAAAACTGTTTTTT.

On this clonotype itself: The junction departs from the called germline gene at one end, perhaps through a read error. This chain links TRBV19 with TRBJ2-5; 8 bases are a match to TRBD2. This CDR3 is built from 15 residues. Germline values: CDR1 LNHDA, CDR2 SQIVND (reference sequence). The CDR3 bases are TGTGCCAGTAGTATACCTAGCGGGCTGAACAATGAGCAGTCCTTC. It encodes CASSIPSGLNNEQSF.

This clonotype has a handful of counts. The chain employs TRBV6-1 and TRBJ2-4; D is possibly TRBD2 (5 bases). The germline V gene has CDR1 MNHNS and CDR2 SASEGT. The CDR3 contains 15 residues. Trimming left V 2 bases short and J 2 bases short, with 10 bases between. CDR3 nucleotide sequence: TGTGCCAGCAGTGAACCACCGGGGACCAAAAACATTCAGTACTTC. Its protein is CASSEPPGTKNIQYF.

The genes are TRBV5-1 and TRBJ2-1; possible D gene TRBD2, 8 bases. Trimming pared 0 bases from V and 8 bases from J, leaving 15 bases between. This CDR3 is built from 15 residues. The germline gives CDR1 SGHRS, CDR2 YFSETQ. The CDR3 here is CASSLEISGTDEQFF. The CDR3 DNA reads TGCGCCAGCAGCTTGGAGATTAGCGGGACAGATGAGCAGTTCTTC.

This clonotype came up a few times. The chain employs TRBV7-9 and TRBJ2-5; 9 bases align to TRBD2. V shed 5 bases, J shed 4 bases, and the junction held 11 bases outside the gene matches. This CDR3 spans 16 amino acids. Looked up from germline, CDR1 is SEHNR and CDR2 is FQNEAQ (reference sequence). This CDR3 reads CASSMRGGLARETQYF. The CDR3 nucleotides are TGTGCCAGCAGCATGCGGGGAGGACTAGCGAGAGAGACCCAGTACTTC. The entire variable domain, with the rest obtained from reference TRBV7-9 and TRBJ2-5, is as follows: DTGVSQNPRHKITKRGQNVTFRCDPISEHNRLYWYRQTLGQGPEFLTYFQNEAQLEKSRLLSDRFSAERPKGSFSTLEIQRTEQGDSAMYLCASSMRGGLARETQYFGPGTRLLVL.

The chain employs TRBV7-2 and TRBJ2-7; D is unclear. This CDR3 is built from 15 residues. CDR1 and CDR2 from the germline V gene are SGHTA and FQGNSA. Trimming took 1 base from V and 2 from J, leaving 12 bases between them. The CDR3 spells CASSLGLSTTYEQYF. The CDR3 nucleotides are TGTGCCAGCAGCTTAGGGTTGTCCACTACCTACGAGCAGTACTTC.

The chain joins TRBV19 to TRBJ2-2; no definite D call. The CDR3 has 14 residues. From germline, CDR1 is LNHDA and CDR2 SQIVND (reference sequence). Trimming pared 3 bases from V and 4 bases from J, leaving 9 bases between. CDR3: CASSIGPGTGELFF. Here the CDR3 DNA reads TGTGCCAGTAGTATTGGACCTGGCACCGGGGAGCTGTTTTTT.

The chain links TRBV7-2 to TRBJ2-1; D might be TRBD1 (6 bases). Trimming cost V 1 base and J 0 bases, with 10 bases left between them. The CDR3 has 16 amino acids. Per germline, CDR1 SGHTA and CDR2 FQGNSA. CDR3 residues: CASSLVGGGSYNEQFF. Written as DNA, the CDR3 is TGTGCCAGCAGCTTAGTTGGGGGCGGCTCCTACAATGAGCAGTTCTTC.

The CDR3 nucleotides read TGCAGCGTCGCCGCCGGGACTAGCGGGGTCACAGATACGCAGTATTTT. The encoded protein is CSVAAGTSGVTDTQYF. The rearrangement links TRBV29-1 to TRBJ2-3; 13 nucleotides match TRBD2. The germline gives CDR1 SQVTM, CDR2 ANQGSEA. The CDR3 is made up of 16 amino acids. The trim removed 6 bases at V and 2 bases at J, leaving 8 bases unmatched.

The chain couples TRBV18 to TRBJ2-5; D is possibly TRBD2 (5 bases). V was cut by 1 base and J by 3 bases, with 9 bases left in between. This CDR3 contains 14 residues. The germline gives CDR1 KGHSH, CDR2 LQKENI. CDR3 nucleotide sequence: TGTGCCAGCTCACCACGAACTAGAGAAGAGACCCAGTACTTC. Its translation: CASSPRTREETQYF.

The V and J genes are TRBV29-1 and TRBJ2-1; 8 bases fit TRBD2. J gave up 2 bases and V 7 bases, and 10 bases lay outside the gene matches. The CDR3 length is 15 residues. From germline, CDR1 is SQVTM and CDR2 ANQGSEA. The CDR3 coding sequence is TGCAGCGCTAAGGCAGCGGGAGATCCCTACAATGAGCAGTTCTTC. Protein product: CSAKAAGDPYNEQFF.

The V and J genes are TRBV11-2 and TRBJ2-7, with 9 nucleotides matching TRBD1. The CDR3 is made up of 15 amino acids. J lost 2 bases, V lost 6 bases, and 8 bases had no gene match. CDR1 is SGHAT, CDR2 FQNNGV, per germline. The CDR3 region has the DNA TGTGCCAGCAGTCAGGACAGGGGCCTAACCTACGAGCAGTACTTC. It codes for CASSQDRGLTYEQYF. Together with reference TRBV11-2 and TRBJ2-7, the CDR3 gives the full variable domain: EAGVAQSPRYKIIEKRQSVAFWCNPISGHATLYWYQQILGQGPKLLIQFQNNGVVDDSQLPKDRFSAERLKGVDSTLKIQPAKLEDSAVYLCASSQDRGLTYEQYFGPGTRLTVT.

This chain uses TRBV14 with TRBJ2-5, with 9 nucleotides matching TRBD2. The CDR3 spans 14 residues. J gave up 1 base and V 8 bases, and 5 bases lay outside the gene matches. CDR1 and CDR2 (germline): SGHDN, FVKESK. The CDR3 DNA reads as TGTGCCAGCGGCCGTAGCGGGAGCCAAGAGACCCAGTACTTC. The encoded protein is CASGRSGSQETQYF.

This clonotype was seen a handful of times. The chain couples TRBV12-5 to TRBJ2-7, with D perhaps being TRBD1 or TRBD2 (5 bases each). Trimming pared 0 bases from V and 6 bases from J, leaving 12 bases between. This CDR3 spans 14 amino acids. Germline V CDR1 and CDR2: LGHNT, FRNRAP. This CDR3 reads CASGLVRNGAEQYF. DNA for the CDR3: TGTGCTAGTGGTTTGGTACGTAACGGGGCCGAGCAGTACTTC.